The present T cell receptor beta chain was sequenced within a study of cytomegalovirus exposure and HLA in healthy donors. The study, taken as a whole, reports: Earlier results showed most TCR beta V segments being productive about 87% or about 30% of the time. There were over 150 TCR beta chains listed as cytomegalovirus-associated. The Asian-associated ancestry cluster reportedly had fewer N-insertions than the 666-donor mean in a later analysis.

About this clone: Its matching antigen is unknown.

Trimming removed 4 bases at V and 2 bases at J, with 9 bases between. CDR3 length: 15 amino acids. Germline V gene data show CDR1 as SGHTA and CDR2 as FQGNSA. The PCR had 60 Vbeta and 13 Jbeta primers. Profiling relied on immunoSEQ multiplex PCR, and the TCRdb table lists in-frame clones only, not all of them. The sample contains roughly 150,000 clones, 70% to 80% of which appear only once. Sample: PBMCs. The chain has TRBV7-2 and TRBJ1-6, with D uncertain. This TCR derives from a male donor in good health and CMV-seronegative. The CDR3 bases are TGTGCCAGCAGCTCGGCCGGGACCTATAATTCACCCCTCCACTTT. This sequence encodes CASSSAGTYNSPLHF. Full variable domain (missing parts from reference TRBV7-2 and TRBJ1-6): GAGVSQSPSNKVTEKGKDVELRCDPISGHTALYWYRQSLGQGLEFLIYFQGNSAPDKSGLPSDRFSAERTGGSVSTLTIQRTQQEDSAVYLCASSSAGTYNSPLHFGNGTRLTVT.